These 10 T cell receptor beta chains were all obtained from the same sample, sequenced in a study of cytomegalovirus exposure and HLA in healthy donors. This PCR relied on a set of 60 Vbeta primers and 13 Jbeta primers. TCRdb's table, derived via immunoSEQ multiplex PCR, lists solely in-frame clones and lacks some. The repertoire holds about 190,000 clones, with more than 9.5% as singletons. The specimen was PBMCs. These receptors all stem from a man in his fifties in good health and CMV-seropositive.

The rearrangement uses TRBV6-1 and TRBJ2-5; no clear D gene. Per germline, CDR1 MNHNS and CDR2 SASEGT. The CDR3 length is 13 residues. Trimming took 5 bases from V and 5 from J, leaving 12 bases between them. CDR3 protein: CASSSSLRETQYF. CDR3 DNA: TGTGCCAGCAGTTCTTCCCTGAGGGAGACCCAGTACTTC.

Of note for this clone: The same CDR3 is also encoded by other DNA sequences in this sample. This chain uses TRBV5-4 with TRBJ1-2, with TRBD1 as a possible D gene (6 bases). This CDR3 contains 12 residues. With 4 bases removed from V and 4 bases from J, the gap between germline ends came to 8 bases. From germline, CDR1 is SGHNT and CDR2 YYREEE (reference sequence). The DNA of the CDR3 is TGTGCCAGCAGCCCGGACAGCTATGGCTACACCTTC. Translated, it gives CASSPDSYGYTF.

The rearrangement uses TRBV6-5 and TRBJ2-5; D unclear. The CDR3 is 11 amino acids. Trimming took off 2 bases at V and 5 bases at J, with 3 bases between the two ends. Germline CDR1 and CDR2: MNHEY and SVGAGI. Here the CDR3 reads CASSYGETQYF. DNA for the CDR3: TGTGCCAGCAGTTACGGCGAGACCCAGTACTTC.

V and J are TRBV19 and TRBJ2-2; D may be TRBD1 (5 bases). Germline assignment: CDR1 LNHDA and CDR2 SQIVND (reference sequence). V was trimmed by 7 bases and J by 4 bases, leaving 16 bases between them. CDR3 length: 15 residues. The CDR3, as DNA: TGTGCCAGTACCCCGTCGACAGTGGGCACCGGGGAGCTGTTTTTT. It yields the protein CASTPSTVGTGELFF.

V gene TRBV18 combines with J gene TRBJ2-5, with D unclear. Germline loops: CDR1 KGHSH, CDR2 LQKENI. Trimming cost V 2 bases and J 0 bases, with 10 bases left between them. The CDR3 is 15 amino acids. The CDR3 spells CASSPLRSYQETQYF. CDR3 DNA sequence: TGTGCCAGCTCACCATTACGGTCCTACCAAGAGACCCAGTACTTC.

The rearrangement uses TRBV5-4 and TRBJ1-2; TRBD1 agrees at 8 bases. Looked up from germline, CDR1 is SGHNT and CDR2 is YYREEE (reference sequence). This CDR3 contains 13 residues. Trimming at V came to 4 bases and at J to 7 bases, leaving 6 bases not matched to a gene. DNA for the CDR3: TGTGCCAGCAGCCGGACAGGGTTGAGTGGCTACACCTTC. As protein: CASSRTGLSGYTF.

The chain employs TRBV11-3 and TRBJ2-1, with D possibly being TRBD2 (6 bases). The CDR3 extends over 15 amino acids. Germline CDR1 SGHNT, CDR2 YENEEA. The V end lost 1 base, the J end lost 3 bases, and 10 bases lay between the germline ends. The CDR3 nucleotides are TGTGCCAGCAGCTTAGCGAGGACTATCTACAATGAGCAGTTCTTC. Protein: CASSLARTIYNEQFF.

This clone has just a few counts. The chain has TRBV15 and TRBJ1-2, with D perhaps matching TRBD1 (6 bases). Germline V gene sequence: CDR1 LNHNV, CDR2 YYDKDF (reference sequence). The length of the CDR3 is 15 residues. V gave up 6 bases and J gave up 6 bases, with 20 bases separating them. The CDR3 region is CATSRGDWSGDGYTF. The CDR3 DNA sequence: TGTGCCACCAGTCGAGGGGATTGGTCAGGGGATGGCTACACCTTC.

The rearrangement joins TRBV7-9 to TRBJ1-3; D is uncertain. V shed 5 bases and J shed 3 bases, with 5 bases lying between them. The length of the CDR3 is 12 residues. Germline-derived CDR1 and CDR2 are SEHNR and FQNEAQ (reference sequence). The CDR3 coding sequence is TGTGCCAGCAGCCCCAATGGAAACACCATATATTTT. It encodes CASSPNGNTIYF.

Of note for this clone: A read error may account for a junction end that differs from germline. This chain links TRBV4-1 with TRBJ1-4, with no clear D. The germline CDR1 and CDR2 sequences are MGHRA and YSYEKL. This CDR3 is 16 amino acids long. In DNA, the CDR3 is TGCGCCAGCAGCACCTACGAGGGTATTACTAATGAAAAGCTGTTTTTT. It yields the protein CASSTYEGITNEKLFF.